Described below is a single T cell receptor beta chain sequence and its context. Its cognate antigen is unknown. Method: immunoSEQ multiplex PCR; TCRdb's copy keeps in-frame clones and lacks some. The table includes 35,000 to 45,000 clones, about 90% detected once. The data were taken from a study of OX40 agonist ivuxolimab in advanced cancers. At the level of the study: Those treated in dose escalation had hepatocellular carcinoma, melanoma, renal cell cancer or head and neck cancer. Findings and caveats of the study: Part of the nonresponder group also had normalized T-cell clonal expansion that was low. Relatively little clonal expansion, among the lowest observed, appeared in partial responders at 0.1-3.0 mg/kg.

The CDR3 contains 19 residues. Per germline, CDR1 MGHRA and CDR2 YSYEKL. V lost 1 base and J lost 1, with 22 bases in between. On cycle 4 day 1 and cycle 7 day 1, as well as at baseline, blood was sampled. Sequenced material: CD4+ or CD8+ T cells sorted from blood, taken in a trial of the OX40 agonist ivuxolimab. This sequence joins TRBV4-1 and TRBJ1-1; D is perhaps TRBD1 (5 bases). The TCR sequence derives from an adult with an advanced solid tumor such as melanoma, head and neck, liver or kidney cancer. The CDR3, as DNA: TGCGCCAGCAGCCAAGGTTGGAGCAGGGAGGCATGGGGGAACACTGAAGCTTTCTTT. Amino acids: CASSQGWSREAWGNTEAFF.